This is a list of T cell receptor beta chains from one sample in a study of PD-1 blockade in classical Hodgkin lymphoma. The protocol was immunoSEQ multiplex PCR, while the TCRdb copy is restricted to in-frame clones and leaves out a portion. The sample has about 46,000 clones, 65% to 85% seen once. The sample in question was peripheral blood mononuclear cells (PBMCs), obtained at baseline. All receptors derive from a human donor with classical Hodgkin lymphoma. The CDR3 runs from the conserved cysteine through the conserved F or W. D genes are given only for firm matches. The size entry is marked missing in some rows and otherwise reads once, few, many or a size class.

CDR3nt,CDR3aa,d_gene,abundance,v_gene,j_gene
TGTGCCAGCAGCCCCCTCCGGGGCACAGATACGCAGTATTTT,CASSPLRGTDTQYF,NA,once,TRBV13,TRBJ2-3
TGTGCCAGCAGTTTATTGGTCTCCTATGGCTACACCTTC,CASSLLVSYGYTF,NA,NA,TRBV28,TRBJ1-2
TGTGCCAGCTCGGGACAGGCATCCTACGAGCAGTACTTC,CASSGQASYEQYF,TRBD1,NA,TRBV7-2,TRBJ2-7
TGCGCCAGCAGCTTGAACACAGGGATGGGCCAGCCCCAGCATTTT,CASSLNTGMGQPQHF,NA,NA,TRBV5-1,TRBJ1-5
TGTGCCAGCACTATGAGGTGGAACACTGAAGCTTTCTTT,CASTMRWNTEAFF,NA,NA,TRBV11-1,TRBJ1-1
TGTGCCAGCAGTTACAGTCAGGGGGACTACGAGCAGTACTTC,CASSYSQGDYEQYF,TRBD1,NA,TRBV6-5,TRBJ2-7
TGTGCCAGTGTAGCTCGGAGCGGGGAGCTGTTTTTT,CASVARSGELFF,NA,NA,TRBV19,TRBJ2-2
TGTGCCAGCAGGATCAGGGAGGTTAAGGAAAAACTGTTTTTT,CASRIREVKEKLFF,NA,NA,TRBV2,TRBJ1-4
TGTGCCAGTAGTTTAACGGGGGCGAACACCGGGGAGCTGTTTTTT,CASSLTGANTGELFF,NA,NA,TRBV19,TRBJ2-2
TGTGCCTGGAGTGTTCACAGGGGGTCTGAAGCTTTCTTT,CAWSVHRGSEAFF,TRBD1,many,TRBV30,TRBJ1-1
TGTGCCAGCAGCTTAGGCACTGAAGCTTTCTTT,CASSLGTEAFF,NA,few,TRBV7-8,TRBJ1-1
TGTGCCAGCGGCCGGGGAGGCTATGGCTACACCTTC,CASGRGGYGYTF,NA,NA,TRBV6-5,TRBJ1-2
TGTGCCAGCAGTGTTTCCAGGAGATCGTGGTCCAATGAGCAGTTCTTC,CASSVSRRSWSNEQFF,NA,NA,TRBV6-1,TRBJ2-1
TGTGCCAGCAGACCTAGCGATATCTCCTACAATGAGCAGTTCTTC,CASRPSDISYNEQFF,NA,once,TRBV7-2,TRBJ2-1
TGTGCCTGGAGTGAAGAGGGACCCGAGTTCTACGAGCAGTACTTC,CAWSEEGPEFYEQYF,NA,few,TRBV30,TRBJ2-7
TGCGCCAGCAGCTTAGGACAGGGCTCCCAAGAGACCCAGTACTTC,CASSLGQGSQETQYF,TRBD1,NA,TRBV5-1,TRBJ2-5
TGCGCCAGCAGCGAGTCGGGGGGCTCCTATAATTCACCCCTCCACTTT,CASSESGGSYNSPLHF,NA,NA,TRBV4-1,TRBJ1-6
TGTGCCAGCAGTTACTCACCGGGGGAGCAGTTCTTC,CASSYSPGEQFF,NA,once,TRBV6-5,TRBJ2-1